Each of the 6 T cell receptor beta chains below was sequenced from the same sample in a study of T cells in Graves' hyperthyroidism and ophthalmopathy. It was RNA transcripts that yielded the amplified TCR beta CDR3 regions. The HTBI set primed first-round TCR CDR3 RT-PCR. TCRdb itself ran the multiplex PCR reads through MiXCR, one entry per CDR3 protein. The sample gives approximately 610,000 distinct CDR3 sequences, roughly 14% of which show up once; around 4.1% is in the top ten. What was sequenced was blood. The receptor source for this set is a woman in her 40s with Graves' ophthalmopathy.

This clonotype has ten or more counts. The chain couples TRBV6-2 or TRBV6-3 to TRBJ2-5; D is ambiguous. V was clipped by 7 bases and J by 2 bases, with 14 bases between them. CDR1 and CDR2 from the germline V gene are MNHEY and SVGEGT. The CDR3 totals 14 residues. The chain's CDR3 is CASNPWPLQETQYF. The CDR3 DNA reads TGTGCCAGCAACCCCTGGCCCCTGCAAGAGACCCAGTACTTC.

This clonotype was seen ten or more times. V gene TRBV29-1 combines with J gene TRBJ2-5, with 10 bases lining up with TRBD2. The J segment lost 0 bases and the V segment lost 4 bases, leaving 5 bases of the junction unmatched. CDR3 length: 15 residues. The germline V gene encodes CDR1 SQVTM and CDR2 ANQGSEA. The CDR3 DNA reads as TGCAGCGTTGCTAAGGGACTAGCGAACCAAGAGACCCAGTACTTC. Translated, it gives CSVAKGLANQETQYF.

This clonotype was recorded many times. The chain couples TRBV6-1 to TRBJ2-2; TRBD2 is a possible D gene (6 bases). The germline V and J ends were trimmed by 1 base and 1 base, with 7 bases remaining between them. Germline V gene lookup returns CDR1 MNHNS and CDR2 SASEGT. CDR3 size: 15 residues. The DNA of the CDR3 is TGTGCCAGCAGTGAAGGAGCGGGGAACACCGGGGAGCTGTTTTTT. Encoded protein: CASSEGAGNTGELFF.

The chain combines TRBV24-1 with TRBJ1-2, with D maybe TRBD1 (5 bases). The CDR3 covers 14 residues. V was pared by 1 base and J by 8 bases, with 13 bases between. Germline CDR1 is KGHDR and CDR2 is SFDVKD. The CDR3 reads CATSDFTAGRGYTF. CDR3 coding DNA: TGTGCCACCAGTGATTTTACGGCAGGGCGAGGCTACACCTTC.

The table lists this clonotype with a few counts. V and J are TRBV20-1 and TRBJ2-7; D is perhaps TRBD2 (5 bases). The V end lost 5 bases, the J end lost 0 bases, and 11 bases lay between the germline ends. The CDR3 consists of 13 residues. Germline V gives CDR1 DFQATT, CDR2 SNEGSKA (reference sequence). DNA for the CDR3: TGCAGTGCTTGGAGGTCCAACTCCTACGAGCAGTACTTC. Translation gives CSAWRSNSYEQYF.

The chain uses TRBV24-1 and TRBJ2-2; 9 nucleotides match TRBD1. CDR1 is KGHDR and CDR2 is SFDVKD in the germline V gene. This CDR3 has 14 amino acids. Trimming at V came to 10 bases and at J to 1 base, leaving 3 bases not matched to a gene. The CDR3 DNA reads TGTGCCACGCGACAGGGGGTGAACACCGGGGAGCTGTTTTTT. Amino acid sequence: CATRQGVNTGELFF.